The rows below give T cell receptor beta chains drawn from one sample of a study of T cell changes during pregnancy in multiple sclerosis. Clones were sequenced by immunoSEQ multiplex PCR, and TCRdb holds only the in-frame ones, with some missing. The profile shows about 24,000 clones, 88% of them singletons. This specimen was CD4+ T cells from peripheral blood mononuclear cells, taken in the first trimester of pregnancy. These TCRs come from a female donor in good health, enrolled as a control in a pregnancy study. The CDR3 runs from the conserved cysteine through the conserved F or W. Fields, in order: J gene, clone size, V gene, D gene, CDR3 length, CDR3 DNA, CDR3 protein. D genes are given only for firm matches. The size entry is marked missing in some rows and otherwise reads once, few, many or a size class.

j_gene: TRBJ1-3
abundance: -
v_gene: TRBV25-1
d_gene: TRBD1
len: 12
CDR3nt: TGTGCCAGCAGTGGCAGGGGGGACACCATATATTTT
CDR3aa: CASSGRGDTIYF

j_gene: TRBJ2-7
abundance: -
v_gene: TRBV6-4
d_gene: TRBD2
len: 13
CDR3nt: TGTGCCAGCAGTGCCCTGGGGGGGACCGAGCAGTACTTC
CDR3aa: CASSALGGTEQYF

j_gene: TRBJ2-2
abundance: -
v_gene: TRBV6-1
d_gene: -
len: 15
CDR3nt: TGTGCCAGCAGTGAGCCGGGAACAAGGACCGGGGAGCTGTTTTTT
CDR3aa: CASSEPGTRTGELFF

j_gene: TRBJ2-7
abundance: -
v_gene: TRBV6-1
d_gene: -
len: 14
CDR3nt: TGTGCCAGCAGTGACTACTACGGACAGTACGAGCAGTACTTC
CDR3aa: CASSDYYGQYEQYF

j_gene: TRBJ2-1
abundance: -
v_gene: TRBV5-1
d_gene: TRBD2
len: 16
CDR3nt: TGCGCCAGCAGCTTGGTTTTTGGGGGACTAGTTACTGAGCAGTTCTTC
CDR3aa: CASSLVFGGLVTEQFF

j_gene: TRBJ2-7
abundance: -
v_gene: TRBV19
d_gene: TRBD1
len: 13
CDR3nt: TGTGCCAGTAGCCCCGAGGACAGGGGCGAGCAGTACTTC
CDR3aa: CASSPEDRGEQYF

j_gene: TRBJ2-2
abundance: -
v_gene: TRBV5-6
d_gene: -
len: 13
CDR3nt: TGTGCCAGCAGCTTGACAGGGCCCGGGGAGCTGTTTTTT
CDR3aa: CASSLTGPGELFF

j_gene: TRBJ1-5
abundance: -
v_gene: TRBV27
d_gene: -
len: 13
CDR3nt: TGTGCCAGCAGTTTCAGGGTCCTTCAGCCCCAGCATTTT
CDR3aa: CASSFRVLQPQHF

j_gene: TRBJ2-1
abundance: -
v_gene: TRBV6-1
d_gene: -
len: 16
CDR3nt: TGTGCCAGCAGTGAAGAGGTGGCTCCGGGATACAATGAGCAGTTCTTC
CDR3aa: CASSEEVAPGYNEQFF

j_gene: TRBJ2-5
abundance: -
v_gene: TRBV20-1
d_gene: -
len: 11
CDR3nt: TGCAGTGCTACCCGGGGAGAAGGACAGTACTTC
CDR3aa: CSATRGEGQYF

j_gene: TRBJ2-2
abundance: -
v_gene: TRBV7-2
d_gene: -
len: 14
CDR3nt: TGTGCCAGCAGCCCCCGGGAGCTCGCCGGGGAGCTGTTTTTT
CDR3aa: CASSPRELAGELFF

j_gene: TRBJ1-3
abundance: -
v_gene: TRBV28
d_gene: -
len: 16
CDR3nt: TGTGCCACCAGGGGCGTTTTACCTCGAGCAGGAAACACCATATATTTT
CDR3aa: CATRGVLPRAGNTIYF

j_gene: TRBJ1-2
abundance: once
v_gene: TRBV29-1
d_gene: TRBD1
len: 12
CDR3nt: TGCAGCGTTGACCGGGACAGGCGAGGCTACACCTTC
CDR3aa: CSVDRDRRGYTF

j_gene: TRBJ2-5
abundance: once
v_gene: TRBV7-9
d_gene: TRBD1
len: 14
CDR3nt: TGTGCCAGCAGCTGGGGACAGGCCCAAGAGACCCAGTACTTC
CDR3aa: CASSWGQAQETQYF

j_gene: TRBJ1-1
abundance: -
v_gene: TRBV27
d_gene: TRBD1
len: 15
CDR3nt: TGTGCCAGCAGTCTAGGGGGCCCTTTGGACACTGAAGCTTTCTTT
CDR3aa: CASSLGGPLDTEAFF

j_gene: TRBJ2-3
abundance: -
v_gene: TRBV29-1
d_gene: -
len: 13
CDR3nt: TGCAGCGCCCTTGGGGGGAACACAGATACGCAGTATTTT
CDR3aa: CSALGGNTDTQYF

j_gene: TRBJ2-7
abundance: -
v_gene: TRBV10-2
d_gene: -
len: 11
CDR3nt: TGCGCCAGCAGAGCAGGCGACGAGCAGTACTTC
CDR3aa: CASRAGDEQYF

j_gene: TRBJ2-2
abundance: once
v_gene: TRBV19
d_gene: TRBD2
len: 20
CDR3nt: TGTGCCACCCGGCCGGGAGGACTAGCGGGGGTCGGGGGTAACACCGGGGAGCTGTTTTTT
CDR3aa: CATRPGGLAGVGGNTGELFF

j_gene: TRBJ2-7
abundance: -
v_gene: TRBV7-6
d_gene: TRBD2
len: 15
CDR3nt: TGTGCCAGCAGCTCACCGGGACTAGCGCCATACGAGCAGTACTTC
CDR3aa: CASSSPGLAPYEQYF

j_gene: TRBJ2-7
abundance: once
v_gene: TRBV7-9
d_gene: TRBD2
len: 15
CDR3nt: TGCGCCAGCAGCCCACGCAGACTAGCATCCGCCGAGCAGTACTTC
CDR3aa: CASSPRRLASAEQYF

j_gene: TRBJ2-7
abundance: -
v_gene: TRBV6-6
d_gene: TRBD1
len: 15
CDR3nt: TGTGCCAGCAGTTATCTTGAGGGGGCCTCCTACGAGCAGTACTTC
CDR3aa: CASSYLEGASYEQYF

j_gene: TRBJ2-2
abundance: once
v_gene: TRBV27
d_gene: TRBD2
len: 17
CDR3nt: TGTGCCAGCAGACCCCACGGACTAGCGGGGAACACCGGGGAGCTGTTTTTT
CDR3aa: CASRPHGLAGNTGELFF

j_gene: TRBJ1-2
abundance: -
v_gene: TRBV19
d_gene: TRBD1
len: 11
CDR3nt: TGTGCCAGTTGGGACAGGGGTGGCTACACCTTC
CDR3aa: CASWDRGGYTF

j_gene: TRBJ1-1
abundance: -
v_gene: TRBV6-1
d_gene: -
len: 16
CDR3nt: TGTGCCAGCAGTGATACGTTCGGACTCGGTTTTACTGAAGCTTTCTTT
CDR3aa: CASSDTFGLGFTEAFF

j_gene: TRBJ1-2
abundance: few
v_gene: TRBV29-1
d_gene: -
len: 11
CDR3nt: TGCAGCGTTGGACAGGCCGGGGGCTACACCTTC
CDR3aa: CSVGQAGGYTF

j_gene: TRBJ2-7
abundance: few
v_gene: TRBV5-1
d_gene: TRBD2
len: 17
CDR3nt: TGCGCCAGCAGCTGGGGAGGGGTCCAGCGGGGAAACTACGAGCAGTACTTC
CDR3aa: CASSWGGVQRGNYEQYF

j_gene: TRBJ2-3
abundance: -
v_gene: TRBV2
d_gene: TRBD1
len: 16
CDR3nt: TGTGCCAGCAGTCCGACAGGGTGGGAGCGCACAGATACGCAGTATTTT
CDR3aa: CASSPTGWERTDTQYF

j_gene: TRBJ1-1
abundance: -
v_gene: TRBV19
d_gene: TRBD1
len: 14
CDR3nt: TGTGCCAGTACAGGGGGAATAATGAACACTGAAGCTTTCTTT
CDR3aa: CASTGGIMNTEAFF

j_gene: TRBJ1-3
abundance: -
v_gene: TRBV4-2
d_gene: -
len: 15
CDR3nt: TGTGCCAGCAGCCAAGAGGCCGGGTCTGGAAACACCATATATTTT
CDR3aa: CASSQEAGSGNTIYF

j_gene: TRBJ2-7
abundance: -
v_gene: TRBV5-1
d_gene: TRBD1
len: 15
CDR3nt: TGCGCCAGCAGCTTGACACCGGGACAGAATGGCGAGCAGTACTTC
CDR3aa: CASSLTPGQNGEQYF

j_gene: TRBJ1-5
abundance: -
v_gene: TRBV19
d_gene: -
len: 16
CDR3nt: TGTGCCAGTAGTTCCAGCGGGGGTGTGGGCAATCAGCCCCAGCATTTT
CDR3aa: CASSSSGGVGNQPQHF

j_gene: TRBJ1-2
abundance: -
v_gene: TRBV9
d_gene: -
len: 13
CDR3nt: TGTGCCAGCAGCGTAGTAGGGGCAATGGGCTACACCTTC
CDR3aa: CASSVVGAMGYTF

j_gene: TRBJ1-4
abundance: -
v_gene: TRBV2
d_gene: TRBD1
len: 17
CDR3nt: TGTGCCAGCAGGACAGGGGGGAACTCCATTCCTAATGAAAAACTGTTTTTT
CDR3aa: CASRTGGNSIPNEKLFF

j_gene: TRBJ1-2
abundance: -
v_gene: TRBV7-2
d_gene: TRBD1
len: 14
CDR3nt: TGTGCCAGCAGCTTAGGACAGGGGGCGACTGGCTACACCTTC
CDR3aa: CASSLGQGATGYTF

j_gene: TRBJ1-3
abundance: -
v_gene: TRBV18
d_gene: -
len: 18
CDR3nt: TGTGCCAGCTCACCGGGAGCACCACGGACCAACTCTGGAAACACCATATATTTT
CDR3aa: CASSPGAPRTNSGNTIYF

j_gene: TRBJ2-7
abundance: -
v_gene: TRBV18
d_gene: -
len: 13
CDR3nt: TGTGCCAGCTCACCTCAGTCCACTAACGAGCAGTACTTC
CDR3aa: CASSPQSTNEQYF

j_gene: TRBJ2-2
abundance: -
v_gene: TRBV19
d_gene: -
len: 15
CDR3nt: TGTGCCAGTAGATGGGGAGTCGCGAACACCGGGGAGCTGTTTTTT
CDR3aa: CASRWGVANTGELFF

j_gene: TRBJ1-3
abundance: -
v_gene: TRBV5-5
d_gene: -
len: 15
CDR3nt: TGTGCCAGCAGCTTGGCAGGCGTCTCTGGAAACACCATATATTTT
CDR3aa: CASSLAGVSGNTIYF

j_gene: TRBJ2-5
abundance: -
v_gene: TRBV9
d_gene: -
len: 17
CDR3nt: TGTGCCAGCAGCGTAGGCTTGGGAGTGGCGGATCAAGAGACCCAGTACTTC
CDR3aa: CASSVGLGVADQETQYF

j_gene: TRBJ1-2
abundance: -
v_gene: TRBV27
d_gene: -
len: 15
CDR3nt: TGTGCCAGCAGTTCTACCGGCAGGGGTGGCTATGGCTACACCTTC
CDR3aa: CASSSTGRGGYGYTF

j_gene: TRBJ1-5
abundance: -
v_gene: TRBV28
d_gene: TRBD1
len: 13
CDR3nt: TGTGCCAGCAGGGGACAGGAAAATCAGCCCCAGCATTTT
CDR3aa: CASRGQENQPQHF

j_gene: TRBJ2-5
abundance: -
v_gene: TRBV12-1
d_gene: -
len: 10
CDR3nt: TGTGCCAGCATCGCCTATACCCAGTACTTC
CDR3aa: CASIAYTQYF

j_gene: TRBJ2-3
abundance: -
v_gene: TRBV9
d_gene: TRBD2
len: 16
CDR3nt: TGTGCCAGCAGCACTCGACTAGCGGGACGCACAGATACGCAGTATTTT
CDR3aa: CASSTRLAGRTDTQYF

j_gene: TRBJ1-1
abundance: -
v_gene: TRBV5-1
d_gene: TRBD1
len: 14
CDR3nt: TGCGCCAGCAGCCGGGACAGGGCTGACACTGAAGCTTTCTTT
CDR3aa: CASSRDRADTEAFF

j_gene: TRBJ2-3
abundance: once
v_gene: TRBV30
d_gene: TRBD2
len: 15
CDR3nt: TGTGCCTGGAGTCCGCTAGCGGGTGGCACAGATACGCAGTATTTT
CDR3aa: CAWSPLAGGTDTQYF

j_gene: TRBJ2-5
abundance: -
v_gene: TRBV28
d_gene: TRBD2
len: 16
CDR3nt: TGTGCCAGCAGTTCCGGTGGGGCTAGCGGGAGTAAGACCCAGTACTTC
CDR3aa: CASSSGGASGSKTQYF

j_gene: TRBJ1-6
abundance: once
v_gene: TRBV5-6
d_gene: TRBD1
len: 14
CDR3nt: TGTGCCAGTTCAGGGGGCCCGCGGAGTTCACCCCTCCACTTT
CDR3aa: CASSGGPRSSPLHF

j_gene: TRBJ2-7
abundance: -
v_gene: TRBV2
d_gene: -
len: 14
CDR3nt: TGTGCCAGCAGGGAAACAGGGCCCTCCTACGAGCAGTACTTC
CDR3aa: CASRETGPSYEQYF

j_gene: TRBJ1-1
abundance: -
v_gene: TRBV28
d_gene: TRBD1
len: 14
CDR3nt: TGTGCCAGCAGTTTTGCAGGGGGAAACACTGAAGCTTTCTTT
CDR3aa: CASSFAGGNTEAFF

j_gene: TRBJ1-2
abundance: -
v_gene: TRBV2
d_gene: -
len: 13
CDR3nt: TGTGCCAGCTTGAGAGGGGGATCGGGTGGCTACACCTTC
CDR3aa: CASLRGGSGGYTF

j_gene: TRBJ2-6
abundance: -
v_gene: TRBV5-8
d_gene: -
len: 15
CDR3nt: TGTGCCAGCAGCTTGGCTAACTCTGGGGCCAACGTCCTGACTTTC
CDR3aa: CASSLANSGANVLTF

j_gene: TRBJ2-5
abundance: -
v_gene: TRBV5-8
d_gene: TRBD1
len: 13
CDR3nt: TGTGCCAGCAGCTGGGACAGGCAAGAGACCCAGTACTTC
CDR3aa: CASSWDRQETQYF

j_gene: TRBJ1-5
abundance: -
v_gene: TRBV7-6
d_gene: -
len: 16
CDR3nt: TGTGCCAGCAGCTTACTCGCGGGTGGGGGCAATCAGCCCCAGCATTTT
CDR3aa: CASSLLAGGGNQPQHF

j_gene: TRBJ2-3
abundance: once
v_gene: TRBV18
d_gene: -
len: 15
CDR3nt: TGTGCCAGCTCGCAGGTCGGCCCGCCCGTAGATACGCAGTATTTT
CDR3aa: CASSQVGPPVDTQYF

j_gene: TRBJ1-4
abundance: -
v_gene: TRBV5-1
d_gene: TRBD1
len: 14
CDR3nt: TGCGCCAGCAGCTCCTGGACAGGCGCGGAAAAACTGTTTTTT
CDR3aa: CASSSWTGAEKLFF

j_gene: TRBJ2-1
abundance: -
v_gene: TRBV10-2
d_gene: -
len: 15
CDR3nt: TGCGCCAGCAGTGAGAGGTCAGGGCCGTACAATGAGCAGTTCTTC
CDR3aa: CASSERSGPYNEQFF